The rows below give T cell receptor beta chains drawn from one sample of a study of T cell responses to AZD1222 COVID-19 vaccine. TCRdb's copy holds only in-frame clones and misses some; the assay was immunoSEQ multiplex PCR. The sample shows some 130,000 clones, roughly 90% of them seen only once. The sample here was peripheral blood, taken 28 days after the second AZD1222 dose. The receptor set was obtained from an adult who received the AZD1222 COVID-19 vaccine. Both conserved end residues are part of each CDR3. A D gene is named only where the DNA matches it firmly. Size is omitted from some rows. Given values are once, few, many or a class for expanded clones.

cdr3_nt cdr3_aa clone_size j_call d_call v_call
TGTGCCAGCAGCTTAGGGGTGGACAGTAGGTTTCCCCAGCATTTT CASSLGVDSRFPQHF NA TRBJ1-5 NA TRBV7-2
TGTGCCAGCACCCCCCCCGGGACAGGGAGGTATAGCAATCAGCCCCAGCATTTT CASTPPGTGRYSNQPQHF few TRBJ1-5 TRBD1 TRBV28
TGTGCCAGCAGTTATCGGAGGGGGCAGTACTTC CASSYRRGQYF NA TRBJ2-7 NA TRBV28
TGTGCCAGCTCACCTTTAGGCAGGGGGCAGGTCAATGAGCAGTTCTTC CASSPLGRGQVNEQFF NA TRBJ2-1 TRBD1 TRBV18
TGTGCCAGCAGTGAACAGGGACTGGAGGCCGTTGAGCAGTTCTTC CASSEQGLEAVEQFF NA TRBJ2-1 NA TRBV2
TGTGCCAGCAGCCCCCAGAAAGGGGAAGCAACGAACACCGGGGAGCTGTTTTTT CASSPQKGEATNTGELFF NA TRBJ2-2 NA TRBV4-2
TGTGCCAGTAGTATCCGGGGGACCAGCTCCTACAATGAGCAGTTCTTC CASSIRGTSSYNEQFF NA TRBJ2-1 NA TRBV19
TGTGCCAGCAGCTGGGGGACAGGGGGCAACGAGCAGTACTTC CASSWGTGGNEQYF NA TRBJ2-7 TRBD1 TRBV5-6
TGTGCCAGTACCACGGTAGGGCAGAACTATGGCTACACCTTC CASTTVGQNYGYTF NA TRBJ1-2 NA TRBV19
TGTGCCATCGACAGGGCGAACACTGAAGCTTTCTTT CAIDRANTEAFF NA TRBJ1-1 TRBD1 TRBV6-5
TGTGCCAGCAGCTCCCTGGGAAGCGGGAGTCTTAGTGAGCAGTTCTTC CASSSLGSGSLSEQFF NA TRBJ2-1 TRBD2 TRBV7-6
TGTGCCAGCAGCGCCACCCCTGACTCTGGAAACACCATATATTTT CASSATPDSGNTIYF NA TRBJ1-3 NA TRBV5-5
TGTGCCAGCAGTTTATCGATAGGGGACTATGGCTACACCTTC CASSLSIGDYGYTF once TRBJ1-2 NA TRBV27
TGCGCCAGCAGCTTGGGGGGAGGCTCTGGGGCCAACGTCCTGACTTTC CASSLGGGSGANVLTF NA TRBJ2-6 NA TRBV5-1
TGCGCCAGCAGCCAAGATGGGGGTTCCAATGGCTACACCTTC CASSQDGGSNGYTF NA TRBJ1-2 NA TRBV4-1
TGTGCCAGCAATGAAGAGGGGGCGTGGAATCAGCCCCAGCATTTT CASNEEGAWNQPQHF NA TRBJ1-5 TRBD1 TRBV6-1
TGTGCCAGCAGTTACTCCGGGACAGGTGTGAACACTGAAGCTTTCTTT CASSYSGTGVNTEAFF few TRBJ1-1 TRBD1 TRBV6-5
TGTGCCTGGAGGCACAGTGTTGTGGGTGAAAAACTGTTTTTT CAWRHSVVGEKLFF NA TRBJ1-4 NA TRBV30
TGTGCCAGCAGCCAAGAGGACAGGGAATGCACCTTC CASSQEDRECTF NA TRBJ1-2 TRBD1 TRBV3-1/TRBV3-2
TGCGCCAGCAGCCAAGACTTGGACAGGAACACTGAAGCTTTCTTT CASSQDLDRNTEAFF NA TRBJ1-1 NA TRBV4-3
TGTGCCAGTAGTCGTGGGAGTCCGTACCCTGGAAACACCATATATTTT CASSRGSPYPGNTIYF NA TRBJ1-3 NA TRBV19
TGTGCCAGCGCCCTAGCGAACTATGAGCAGTTCTTC CASALANYEQFF NA TRBJ2-1 NA TRBV12-3/TRBV12-4
TGTGCCAGCAGCGTAGGGATCCGACTCTCTGGAAACACCATATATTTT CASSVGIRLSGNTIYF NA TRBJ1-3 NA TRBV9
TGTGCCAGCAGCATGACAGGGGGTGGGAAAAACATTCAGTACTTC CASSMTGGGKNIQYF NA TRBJ2-4 TRBD1 TRBV6-5
TGTGCCAGCAGTCATTCCCAACAGGGGCGAAGGTACGAGCAGTACTTC CASSHSQQGRRYEQYF once TRBJ2-7 TRBD1 TRBV28
TGTGCCAGCAGTTCCCCGGGACAGGGGACCCACGAGCAGTACTTC CASSSPGQGTHEQYF NA TRBJ2-7 TRBD1 TRBV27
TGTGCCAGCAGCTTTGGGGGCCGCTACGAGCAGTACTTC CASSFGGRYEQYF NA TRBJ2-7 NA TRBV7-2
TGTGCCAGCAGCTTATCGGGTCCCGGGGAGCTGTTTTTT CASSLSGPGELFF NA TRBJ2-2 NA TRBV11-3
TGTGCCAGCCAAGGTCCGCTGGTAGCTGAAGCTTTCTTT CASQGPLVAEAFF few TRBJ1-1 NA TRBV2
TGTGCCAGCAGTGGCCAGGGGGCGCACCAAGAGACCCAGTACTTC CASSGQGAHQETQYF NA TRBJ2-5 TRBD1 TRBV6-2/TRBV6-3
TGTGCCAGTAGTGCAGGGATCCTCTATGGCTACACCTTC CASSAGILYGYTF once TRBJ1-2 NA TRBV19
TGTGCCAGCAGCCAGGGCGGGAGGACCCCCCGCCAAGAGACCCAGTACTTC CASSQGGRTPRQETQYF NA TRBJ2-5 TRBD2 TRBV14